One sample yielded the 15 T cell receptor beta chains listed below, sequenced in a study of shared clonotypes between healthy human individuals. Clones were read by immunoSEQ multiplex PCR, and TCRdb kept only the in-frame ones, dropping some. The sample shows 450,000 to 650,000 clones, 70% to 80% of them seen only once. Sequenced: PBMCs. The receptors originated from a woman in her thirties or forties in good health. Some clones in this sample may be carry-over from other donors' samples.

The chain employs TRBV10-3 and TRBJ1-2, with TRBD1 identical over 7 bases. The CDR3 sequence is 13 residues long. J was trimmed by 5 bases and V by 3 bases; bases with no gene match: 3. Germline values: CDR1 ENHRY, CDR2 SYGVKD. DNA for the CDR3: TGTGCCATCAGTGAAACAGGGGTATATGGCTACACCTTC. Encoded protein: CAISETGVYGYTF.

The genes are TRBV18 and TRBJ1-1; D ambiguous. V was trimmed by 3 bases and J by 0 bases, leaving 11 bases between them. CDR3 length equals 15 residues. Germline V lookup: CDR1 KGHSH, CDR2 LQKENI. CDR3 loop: CASSPGPLMNTEAFF. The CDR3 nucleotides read TGTGCCAGCTCACCCGGACCCCTTATGAACACTGAAGCTTTCTTT.

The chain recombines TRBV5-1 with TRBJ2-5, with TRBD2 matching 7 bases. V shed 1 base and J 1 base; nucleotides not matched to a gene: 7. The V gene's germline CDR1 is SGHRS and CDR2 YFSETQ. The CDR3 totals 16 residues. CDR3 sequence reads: CASSLSTLASQETQYF. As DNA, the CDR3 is TGCGCCAGCAGCTTGAGTACACTAGCGTCCCAAGAGACCCAGTACTTC.

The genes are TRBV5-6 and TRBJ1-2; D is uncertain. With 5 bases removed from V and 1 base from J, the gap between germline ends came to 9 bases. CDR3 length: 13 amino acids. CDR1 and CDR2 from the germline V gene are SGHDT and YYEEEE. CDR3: CASRGWGNYGYTF. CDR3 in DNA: TGTGCCAGCAGGGGCTGGGGTAACTATGGCTACACCTTC. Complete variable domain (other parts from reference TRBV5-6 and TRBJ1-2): DAGVTQSPTHLIKTRGQQVTLRCSPKSGHDTVSWYQQALGQGPQFIFQYYEEEERQRGNFPDRFSGHQFPNYSSELNVNALLLGDSALYLCASRGWGNYGYTFGSGTRLTVV.

The CDR3 protein is CAITMENSGTGYEQYF. CDR3 nucleotides: TGTGCCATTACCATGGAAAATAGCGGGACGGGCTACGAGCAGTACTTC. The rearrangement links TRBV10-3 to TRBJ2-7; 8 bases map to TRBD2. With 9 bases clipped from V and 3 bases from J, the junction kept 16 bases outside the gene matches. This CDR3 region has 16 residues. CDR1 is ENHRY and CDR2 is SYGVKD in the germline V gene.

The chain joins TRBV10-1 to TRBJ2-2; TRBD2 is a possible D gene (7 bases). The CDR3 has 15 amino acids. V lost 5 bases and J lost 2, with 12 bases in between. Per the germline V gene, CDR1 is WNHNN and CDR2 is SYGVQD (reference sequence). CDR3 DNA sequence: TGCGCCAGCAGTAAAGCGGGGACAAACACCGGGGAGCTGTTTTTT. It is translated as CASSKAGTNTGELFF.

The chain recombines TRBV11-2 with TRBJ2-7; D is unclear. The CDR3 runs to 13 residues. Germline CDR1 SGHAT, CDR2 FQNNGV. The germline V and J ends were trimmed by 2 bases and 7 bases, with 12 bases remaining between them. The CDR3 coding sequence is TGTGCCAGCAGCTTACGTCCCGCTAGTGAGCAGTACTTC. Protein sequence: CASSLRPASEQYF.

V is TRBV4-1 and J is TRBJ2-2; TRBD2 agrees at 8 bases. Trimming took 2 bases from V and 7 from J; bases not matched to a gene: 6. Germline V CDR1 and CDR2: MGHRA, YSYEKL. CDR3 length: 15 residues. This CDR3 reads CASSQKRELGGELFF. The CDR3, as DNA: TGCGCCAGCAGCCAAAAGCGGGAGCTCGGCGGGGAGCTGTTTTTT.

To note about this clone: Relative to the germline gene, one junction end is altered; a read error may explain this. The CDR3 sequence: CASTRDLSGANVLTF. In DNA form, the CDR3 reads TGTGCTAGCACACGGGACCTCTCTGGGGCCAACGTCCTGACTTTC. The chain links TRBV7-7 to TRBJ2-6; D may match TRBD1 or TRBD2 (5 bases each). Looked up from germline, CDR1 is SSHAT and CDR2 is FNYEAQ (reference sequence). This CDR3 region has 15 residues.

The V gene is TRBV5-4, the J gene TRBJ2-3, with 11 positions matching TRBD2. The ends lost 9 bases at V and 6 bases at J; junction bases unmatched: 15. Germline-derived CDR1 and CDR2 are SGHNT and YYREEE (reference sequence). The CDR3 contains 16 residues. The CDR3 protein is CAIPALELAGADTQYF. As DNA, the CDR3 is TGTGCCATCCCAGCCCTCGAACTAGCGGGAGCTGATACGCAGTATTTT.

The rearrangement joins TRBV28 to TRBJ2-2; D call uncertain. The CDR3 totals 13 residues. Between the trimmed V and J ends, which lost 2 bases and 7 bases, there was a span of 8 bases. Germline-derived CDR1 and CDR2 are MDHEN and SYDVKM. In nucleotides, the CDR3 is TGTGCCAGCAGTTTAGGGAACCTCGGGGAGCTGTTTTTT. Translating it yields CASSLGNLGELFF.

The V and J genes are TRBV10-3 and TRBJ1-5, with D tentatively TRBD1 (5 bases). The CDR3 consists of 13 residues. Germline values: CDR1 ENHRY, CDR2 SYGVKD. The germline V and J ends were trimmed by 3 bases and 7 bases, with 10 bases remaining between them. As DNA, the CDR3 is TGTGCCATCAGTGACGGGACGGAGCAGCCCCAGCATTTT. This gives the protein CAISDGTEQPQHF.

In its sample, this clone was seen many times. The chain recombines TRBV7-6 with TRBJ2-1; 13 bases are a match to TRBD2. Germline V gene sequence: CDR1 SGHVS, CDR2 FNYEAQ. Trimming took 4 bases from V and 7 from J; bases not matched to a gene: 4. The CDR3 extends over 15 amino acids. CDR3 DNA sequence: TGTGCCAGCAGCTCACTAGCGGGAGGGCCGAATGAGCAGTTCTTC. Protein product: CASSSLAGGPNEQFF.

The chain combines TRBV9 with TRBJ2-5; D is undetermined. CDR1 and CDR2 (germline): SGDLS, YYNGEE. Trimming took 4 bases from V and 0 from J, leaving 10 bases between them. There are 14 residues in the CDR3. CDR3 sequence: CASSPHPYQETQYF. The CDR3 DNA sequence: TGTGCCAGCAGCCCACACCCGTACCAAGAGACCCAGTACTTC.

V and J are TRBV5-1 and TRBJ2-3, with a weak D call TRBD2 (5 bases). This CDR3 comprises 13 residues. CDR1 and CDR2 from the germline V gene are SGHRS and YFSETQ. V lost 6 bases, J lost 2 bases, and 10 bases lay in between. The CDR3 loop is CASKGDNTDTQYF. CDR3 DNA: TGCGCCAGCAAGGGAGATAACACAGATACGCAGTATTTT.